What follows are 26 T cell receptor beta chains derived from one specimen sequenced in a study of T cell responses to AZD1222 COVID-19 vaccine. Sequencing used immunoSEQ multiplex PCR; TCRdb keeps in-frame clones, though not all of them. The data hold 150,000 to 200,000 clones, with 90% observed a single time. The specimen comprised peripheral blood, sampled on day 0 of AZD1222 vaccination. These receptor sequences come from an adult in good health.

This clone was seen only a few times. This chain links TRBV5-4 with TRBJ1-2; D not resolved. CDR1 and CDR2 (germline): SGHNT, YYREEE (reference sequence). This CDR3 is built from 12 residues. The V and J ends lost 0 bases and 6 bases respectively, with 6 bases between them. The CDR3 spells CASSLDNNGYTF. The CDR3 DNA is TGTGCCAGCAGCTTGGACAACAATGGCTACACCTTC.

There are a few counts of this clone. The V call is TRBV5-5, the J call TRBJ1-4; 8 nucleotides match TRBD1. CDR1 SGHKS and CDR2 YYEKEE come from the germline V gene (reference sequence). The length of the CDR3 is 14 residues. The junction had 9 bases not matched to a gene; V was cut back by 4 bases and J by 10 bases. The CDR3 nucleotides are TGTGCCAGCAGCCCATTATTGGACAGGGTAAAACTGTTTTTT. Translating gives CASSPLLDRVKLFF.

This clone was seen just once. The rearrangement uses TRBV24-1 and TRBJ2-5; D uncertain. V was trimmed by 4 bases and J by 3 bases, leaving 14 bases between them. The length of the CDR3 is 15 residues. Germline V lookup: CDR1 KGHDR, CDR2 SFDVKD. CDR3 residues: CATSESGSPKETQYF. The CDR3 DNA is TGTGCCACCAGTGAGAGTGGAAGTCCGAAAGAGACCCAGTACTTC.

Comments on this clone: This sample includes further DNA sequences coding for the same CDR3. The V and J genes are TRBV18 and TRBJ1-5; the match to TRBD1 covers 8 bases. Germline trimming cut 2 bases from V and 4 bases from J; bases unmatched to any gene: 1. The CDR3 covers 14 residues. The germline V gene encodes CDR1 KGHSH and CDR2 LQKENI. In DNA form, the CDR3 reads TGTGCCAGCTCACCAGGACAGGGTAATCAGCCCCAGCATTTT. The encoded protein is CASSPGQGNQPQHF. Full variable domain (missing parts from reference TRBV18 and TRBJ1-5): NAGVMQNPRHLVRRRGQEARLRCSPMKGHSHVYWYRQLPEEGLKFMVYLQKENIIDESGMPKERFSAEFPKEGPSILRIQQVVRGDSAAYFCASSPGQGNQPQHFGDGTRLSIL.

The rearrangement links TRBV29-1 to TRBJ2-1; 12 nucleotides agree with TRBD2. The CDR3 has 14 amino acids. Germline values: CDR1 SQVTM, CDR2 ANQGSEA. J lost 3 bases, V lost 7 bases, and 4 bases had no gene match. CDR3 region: CSARTSGDYNEQFF. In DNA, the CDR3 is TGCAGCGCAAGGACTAGCGGGGACTACAATGAGCAGTTCTTC.

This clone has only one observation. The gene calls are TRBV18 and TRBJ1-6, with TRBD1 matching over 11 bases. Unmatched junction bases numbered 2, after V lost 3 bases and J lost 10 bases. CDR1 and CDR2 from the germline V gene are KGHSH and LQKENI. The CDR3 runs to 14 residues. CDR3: CASSPGQGESPLHF. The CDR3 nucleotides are TGTGCCAGCTCACCGGGACAGGGGGAATCACCCCTCCACTTT.

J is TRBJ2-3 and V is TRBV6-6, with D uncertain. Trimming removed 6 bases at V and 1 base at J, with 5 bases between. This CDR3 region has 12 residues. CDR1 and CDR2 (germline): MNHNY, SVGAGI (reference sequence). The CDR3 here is CASSPGTDTQYF. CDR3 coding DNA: TGTGCCAGCAGCCCGGGCACAGATACGCAGTATTTT.

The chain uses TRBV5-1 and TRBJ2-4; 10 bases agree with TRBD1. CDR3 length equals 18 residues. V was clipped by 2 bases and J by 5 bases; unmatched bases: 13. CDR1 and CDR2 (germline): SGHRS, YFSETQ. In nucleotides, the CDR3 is TGCGCCAGCAGCTTACCCGGCGCATCGACAGGGGGCCAAAACATTCAGTACTTC. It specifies CASSLPGASTGGQNIQYF.

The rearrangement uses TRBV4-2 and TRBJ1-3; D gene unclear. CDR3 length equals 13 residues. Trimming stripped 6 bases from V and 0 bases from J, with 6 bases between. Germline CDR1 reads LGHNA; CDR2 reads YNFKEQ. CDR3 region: CASRPGSGNTIYF. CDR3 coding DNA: TGTGCCAGCAGGCCCGGCTCTGGAAACACCATATATTTT.

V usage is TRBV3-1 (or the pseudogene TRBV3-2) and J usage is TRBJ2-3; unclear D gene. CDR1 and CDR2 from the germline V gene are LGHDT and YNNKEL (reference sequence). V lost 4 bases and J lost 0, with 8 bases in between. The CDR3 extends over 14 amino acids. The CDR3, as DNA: TGTGCCAGCAGCCGGATTACTAGCACAGATACGCAGTATTTT. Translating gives CASSRITSTDTQYF.

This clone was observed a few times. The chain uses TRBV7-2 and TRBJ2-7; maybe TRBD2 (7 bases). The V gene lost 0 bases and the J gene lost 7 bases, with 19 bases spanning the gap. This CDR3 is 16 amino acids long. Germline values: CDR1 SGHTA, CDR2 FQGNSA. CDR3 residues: CASSLANRGVQGEQYF. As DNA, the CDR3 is TGTGCCAGCAGCTTAGCGAACCGGGGGGTCCAGGGGGAGCAGTACTTC.

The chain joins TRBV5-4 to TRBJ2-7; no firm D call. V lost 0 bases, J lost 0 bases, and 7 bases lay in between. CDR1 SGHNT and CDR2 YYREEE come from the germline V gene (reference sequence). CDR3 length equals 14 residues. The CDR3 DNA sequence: TGTGCCAGCAGCTTGGCCAGATCCTCCTACGAGCAGTACTTC. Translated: CASSLARSSYEQYF.

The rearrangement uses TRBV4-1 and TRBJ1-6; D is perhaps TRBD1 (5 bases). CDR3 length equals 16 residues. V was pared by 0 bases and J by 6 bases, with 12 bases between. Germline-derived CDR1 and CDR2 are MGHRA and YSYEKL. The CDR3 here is CASSQDRANSNSPLHF. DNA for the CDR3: TGCGCCAGCAGCCAAGACAGGGCTAACTCTAATTCACCCCTCCACTTT.

CDR3 protein: CASRLSGSYEQYF. CDR3 coding DNA: TGTGCCAGCAGGCTATCGGGATCCTACGAGCAGTACTTC. The chain couples TRBV28 to TRBJ2-7, with a possible D match to TRBD2 (5 bases). The CDR3 has 13 amino acids. Germline CDR1 and CDR2: MDHEN and SYDVKM. Trimming left V 6 bases short and J 1 base short, with 10 bases between.

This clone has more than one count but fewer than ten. The CDR3 nucleotides are TGTGCCAGCAGCTTCACCCCGTGGGGGAACACTGAAGCTTTCTTT. It translates to CASSFTPWGNTEAFF. The chain couples TRBV7-2 to TRBJ1-1; D call uncertain. Deletions cut 3 bases from V and 1 base from J, with 12 bases between. CDR1 and CDR2 (germline): SGHTA, FQGNSA. This CDR3 has 15 residues.

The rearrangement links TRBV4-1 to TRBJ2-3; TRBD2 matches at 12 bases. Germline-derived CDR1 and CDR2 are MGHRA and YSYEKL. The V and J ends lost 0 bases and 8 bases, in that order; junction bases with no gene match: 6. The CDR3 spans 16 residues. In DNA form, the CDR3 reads TGCGCCAGCAGCCAAGATCGGTCTAGCGGGAGGGGTACGCAGTATTTT. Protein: CASSQDRSSGRGTQYF.

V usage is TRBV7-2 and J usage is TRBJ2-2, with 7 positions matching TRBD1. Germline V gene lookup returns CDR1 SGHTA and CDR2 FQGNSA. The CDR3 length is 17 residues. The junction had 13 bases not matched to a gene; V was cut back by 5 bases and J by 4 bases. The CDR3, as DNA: TGTGCCAGCAGCCCACTCCAGGCGGCAGGGGGCACCGGGGAGCTGTTTTTT. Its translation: CASSPLQAAGGTGELFF.

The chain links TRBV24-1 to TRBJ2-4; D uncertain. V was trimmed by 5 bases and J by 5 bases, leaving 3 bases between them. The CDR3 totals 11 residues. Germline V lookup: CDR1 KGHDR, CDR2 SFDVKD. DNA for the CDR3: TGTGCCACCAGTGCCGAAAACATTCAGTACTTC. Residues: CATSAENIQYF.

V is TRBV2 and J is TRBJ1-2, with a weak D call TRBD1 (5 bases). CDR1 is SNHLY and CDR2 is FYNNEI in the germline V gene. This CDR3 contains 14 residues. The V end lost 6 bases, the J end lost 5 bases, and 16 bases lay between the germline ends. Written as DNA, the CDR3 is TGTGCCAGCAGAGCCGACGGGGGAGAGTATGGCTACACCTTC. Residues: CASRADGGEYGYTF.

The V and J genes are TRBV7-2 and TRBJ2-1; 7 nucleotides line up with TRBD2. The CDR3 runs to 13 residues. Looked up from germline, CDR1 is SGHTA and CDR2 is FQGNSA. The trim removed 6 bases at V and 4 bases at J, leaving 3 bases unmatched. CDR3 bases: TGTGCCAGCAGGGAGCGGGGATACAATGAGCAGTTCTTC. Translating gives CASRERGYNEQFF. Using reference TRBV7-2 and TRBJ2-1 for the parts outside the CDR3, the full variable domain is GAGVSQSPSNKVTEKGKDVELRCDPISGHTALYWYRQSLGQGLEFLIYFQGNSAPDKSGLPSDRFSAERTGGSVSTLTIQRTQQEDSAVYLCASRERGYNEQFFGPGTRLTVL.

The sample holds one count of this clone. The CDR3 region has the DNA TGTGCCCTAGGACGGACCTCCTATAATTCACCCCTCCACTTT. It specifies CALGRTSYNSPLHF. The J gene is TRBJ1-6, the V gene TRBV6-6; D uncertain. Germline CDR1 reads MNHNY; CDR2 reads SVGAGI (reference sequence). The CDR3 consists of 14 residues. Between the trimmed V and J ends, which lost 11 bases and 0 bases, there was a span of 11 bases.

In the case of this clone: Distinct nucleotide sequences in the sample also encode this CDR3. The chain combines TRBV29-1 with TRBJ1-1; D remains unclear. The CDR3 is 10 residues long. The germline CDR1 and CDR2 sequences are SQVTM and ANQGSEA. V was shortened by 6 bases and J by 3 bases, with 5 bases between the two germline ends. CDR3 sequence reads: CSVLDTEAFF. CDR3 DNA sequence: TGCAGCGTCTTAGACACTGAAGCTTTCTTT.

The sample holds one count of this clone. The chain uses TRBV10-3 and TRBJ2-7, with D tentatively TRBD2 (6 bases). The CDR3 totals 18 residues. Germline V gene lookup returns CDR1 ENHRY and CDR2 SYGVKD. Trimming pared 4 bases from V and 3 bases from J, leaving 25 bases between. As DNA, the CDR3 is TGTGCCATCAGTGGGGGGGAACGGGGCGGCCGAACTAACTACGAGCAGTACTTC. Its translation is CAISGGERGGRTNYEQYF.

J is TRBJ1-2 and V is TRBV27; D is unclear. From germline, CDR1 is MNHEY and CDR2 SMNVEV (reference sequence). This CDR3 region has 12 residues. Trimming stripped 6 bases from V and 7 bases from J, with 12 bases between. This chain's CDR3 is CASRAASGGYTF. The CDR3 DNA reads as TGTGCCAGCAGGGCAGCCTCGGGTGGCTACACCTTC.

CDR3 sequence reads: CASSYRGRDSNQPQHF. DNA of the CDR3: TGTGCCAGCAGCTACAGGGGCCGGGATAGCAATCAGCCCCAGCATTTT. The chain links TRBV7-2 to TRBJ1-5, with 7 bases identical to TRBD1. Germline assignment: CDR1 SGHTA and CDR2 FQGNSA. V shed 4 bases, J shed 0 bases, and the junction held 6 bases outside the gene matches. CDR3 size: 16 residues.

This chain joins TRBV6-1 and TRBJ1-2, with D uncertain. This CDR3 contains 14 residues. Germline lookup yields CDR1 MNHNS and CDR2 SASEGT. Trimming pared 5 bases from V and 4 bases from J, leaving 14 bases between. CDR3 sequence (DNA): TGTGCCAGCAGTTCCCCGGGTCAACGCTATGGCTACACCTTC. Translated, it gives CASSSPGQRYGYTF.